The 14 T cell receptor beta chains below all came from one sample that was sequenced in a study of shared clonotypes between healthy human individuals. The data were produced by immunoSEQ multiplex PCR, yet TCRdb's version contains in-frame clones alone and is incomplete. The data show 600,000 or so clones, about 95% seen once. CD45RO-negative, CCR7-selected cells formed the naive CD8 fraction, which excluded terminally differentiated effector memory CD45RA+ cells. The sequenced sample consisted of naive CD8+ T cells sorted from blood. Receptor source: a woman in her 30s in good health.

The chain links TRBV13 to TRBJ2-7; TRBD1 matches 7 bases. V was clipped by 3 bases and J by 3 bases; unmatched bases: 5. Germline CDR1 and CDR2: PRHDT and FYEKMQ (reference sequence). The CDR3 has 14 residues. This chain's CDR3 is CASSFRRQGYEQYF. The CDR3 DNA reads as TGTGCCAGCAGCTTCCGGCGACAGGGCTACGAGCAGTACTTC.

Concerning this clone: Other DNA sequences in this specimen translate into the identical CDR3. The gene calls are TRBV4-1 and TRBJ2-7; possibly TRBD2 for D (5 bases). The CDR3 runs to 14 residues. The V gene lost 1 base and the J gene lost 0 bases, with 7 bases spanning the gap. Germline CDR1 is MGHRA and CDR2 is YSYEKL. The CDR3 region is CASSQVEGSYEQYF. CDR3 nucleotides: TGCGCCAGCAGCCAAGTTGAGGGCTCCTACGAGCAGTACTTC.

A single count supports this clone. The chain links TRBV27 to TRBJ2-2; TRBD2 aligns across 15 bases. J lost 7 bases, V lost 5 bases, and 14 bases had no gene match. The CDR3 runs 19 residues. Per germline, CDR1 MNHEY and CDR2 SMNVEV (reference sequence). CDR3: CASSPGLAGGPNFFGELFF. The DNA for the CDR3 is TGTGCCAGCAGTCCCGGACTAGCGGGAGGGCCAAATTTTTTCGGGGAGCTGTTTTTT.

CDR3 sequence: CASSPYGQGSQETQYF. The CDR3 nucleotides are TGTGCCAGCAGCCCCTACGGACAGGGTTCGCAAGAGACCCAGTACTTC. The V gene is TRBV7-3, the J gene TRBJ2-5, with 8 bases matching TRBD1. Trimming removed 5 bases from V and 2 bases from J; junction bases left unmatched: 10. Germline CDR1 SGHTA, CDR2 FQGTGA. The CDR3 is 16 residues long.

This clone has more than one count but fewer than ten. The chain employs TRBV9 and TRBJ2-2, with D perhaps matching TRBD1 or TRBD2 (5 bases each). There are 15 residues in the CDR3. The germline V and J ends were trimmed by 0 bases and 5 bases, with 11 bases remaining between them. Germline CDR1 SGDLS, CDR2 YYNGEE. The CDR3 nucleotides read TGTGCCAGCAGCGTAGGAGGGGAGTATACCGGGGAGCTGTTTTTT. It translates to CASSVGGEYTGELFF.

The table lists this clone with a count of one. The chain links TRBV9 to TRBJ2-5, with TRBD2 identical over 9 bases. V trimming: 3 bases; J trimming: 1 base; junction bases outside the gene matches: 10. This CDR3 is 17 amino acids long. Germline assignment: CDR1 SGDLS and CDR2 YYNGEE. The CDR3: CASSGGAGGMFQETQYF. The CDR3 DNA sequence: TGTGCCAGCAGCGGTGGGGCGGGAGGGATGTTCCAAGAGACCCAGTACTTC. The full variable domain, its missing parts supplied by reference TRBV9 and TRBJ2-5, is DSGVTQTPKHLITATGQRVTLRCSPRSGDLSVYWYQQSLDQGLQFLIQYYNGEERAKGNILERFSAQQFPDLHSELNLSSLELGDSALYFCASSGGAGGMFQETQYFGPGTRLLVL.

The chain's CDR3 is CAWSGVSGRQETQYF. In nucleotides, the CDR3 is TGTGCCTGGAGTGGGGTTAGCGGGAGGCAAGAGACCCAGTACTTC. This chain links TRBV30 with TRBJ2-5; TRBD2 agrees at 10 bases. The CDR3 has 15 residues. Per the germline V gene, CDR1 is GTSNPN and CDR2 is SVGIG (reference sequence). V gave up 1 base and J gave up 2 bases; unmatched junction bases: 4.

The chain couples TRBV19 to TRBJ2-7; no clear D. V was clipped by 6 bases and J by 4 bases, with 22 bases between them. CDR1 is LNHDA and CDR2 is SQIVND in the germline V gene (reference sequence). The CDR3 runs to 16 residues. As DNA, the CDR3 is TGTGCCAGTAGGCCCAAGTCCGGGCCTACAATTTACGAGCAGTACTTC. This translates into CASRPKSGPTIYEQYF.

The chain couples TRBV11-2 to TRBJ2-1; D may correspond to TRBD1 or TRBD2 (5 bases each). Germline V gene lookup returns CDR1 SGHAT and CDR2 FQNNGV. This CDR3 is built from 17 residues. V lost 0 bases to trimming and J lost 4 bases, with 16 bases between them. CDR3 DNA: TGTGCCAGCAGCTTAGACTCGGGACCCCCCCTTTACAATGAGCAGTTCTTC. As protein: CASSLDSGPPLYNEQFF.

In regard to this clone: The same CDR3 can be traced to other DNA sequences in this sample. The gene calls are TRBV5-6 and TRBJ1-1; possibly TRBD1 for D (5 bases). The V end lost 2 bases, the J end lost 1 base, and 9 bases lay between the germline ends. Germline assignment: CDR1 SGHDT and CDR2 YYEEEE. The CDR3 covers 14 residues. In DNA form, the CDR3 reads TGTGCCAGCAGCTTTGGGGGACCGAACACTGAAGCTTTCTTT. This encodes CASSFGGPNTEAFF.

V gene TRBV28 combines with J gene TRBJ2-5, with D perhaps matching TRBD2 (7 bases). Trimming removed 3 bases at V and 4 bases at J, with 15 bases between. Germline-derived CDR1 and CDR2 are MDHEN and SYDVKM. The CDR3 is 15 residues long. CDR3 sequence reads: CASSFVGEGGETQYF. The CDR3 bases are TGTGCCAGCAGTTTTGTTGGGGAGGGGGGAGAGACCCAGTACTTC. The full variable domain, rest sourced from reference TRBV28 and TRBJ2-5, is DVKVTQSSRYLVKRTGEKVFLECVQDMDHENMFWYRQDPGLGLRLIYFSYDVKMKEKGDIPEGYSVSREKKERFSLILESASTNQTSMYLCASSFVGEGGETQYFGPGTRLLVL.

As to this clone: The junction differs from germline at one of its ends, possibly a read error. The DNA for the CDR3 is TGTGCCTGGAGTGTTGGGGGGACAGATCCAACCCGAGGGTCCTACAAGCAGTACTTC. Amino acids: CAWSVGGTDPTRGSYKQYF. The chain employs TRBV30 and TRBJ2-7; maybe TRBD1 (7 bases). Germline CDR1 and CDR2: GTSNPN and SVGIG (reference sequence). This CDR3 has 19 residues.

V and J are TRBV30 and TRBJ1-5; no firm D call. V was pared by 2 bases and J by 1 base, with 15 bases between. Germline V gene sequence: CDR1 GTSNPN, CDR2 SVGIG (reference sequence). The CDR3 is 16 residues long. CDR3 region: CAWSPLSGGSNQPQHF. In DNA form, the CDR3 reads TGTGCCTGGAGTCCCCTTAGCGGAGGGAGCAATCAGCCCCAGCATTTT.

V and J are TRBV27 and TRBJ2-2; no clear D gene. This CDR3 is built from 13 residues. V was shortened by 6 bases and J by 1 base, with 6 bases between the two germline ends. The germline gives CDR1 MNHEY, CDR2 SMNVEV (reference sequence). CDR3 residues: CASRGLNTGELFF. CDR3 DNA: TGTGCCAGCAGAGGATTGAACACCGGGGAGCTGTTTTTT.